This T cell receptor (beta chain) was profiled in a study of cytomegalovirus exposure and HLA in healthy donors. Study details: Ancestry clustering placed 70% to 90% of roughly 410 genotyped donors in the Caucasian-associated cluster.

Of note for this clone: Its antigen remains unknown.

Findings and limits, study-wide: The study recorded some 160 TCR beta chains that were cytomegalovirus-associated. In vitro checks showed that three CMV-associated chains really do target CMV antigens. Previously analyzed data showed that most TCR beta V segments were productive at a frequency of about 87% or about 30%.

A multiplex PCR was run with 60 Vbeta primers and 13 Jbeta primers. Method: immunoSEQ multiplex PCR; TCRdb's copy keeps in-frame clones and lacks some. The sample lists 90,000 to 120,000 clones, about three quarters seen once, with 7.8% in the top ten. In germline, CDR1 is SGDLS, CDR2 YYNGEE. CDR3 length: 15 residues. J lost 5 bases, V lost 4 bases, and 9 bases had no gene match. Sequenced: PBMCs. This receptor was obtained from a man aged 30-40 years in good health and CMV-seronegative. This chain connects TRBV9 to TRBJ2-3; TRBD2 matches at 8 bases. CDR3 sequence (DNA): TGTGCCAGCAGCCCAACAGCGGGGGACGGAGATACGCAGTATTTT. Translating it yields CASSPTAGDGDTQYF.